The next 21 T cell receptor beta chains were all read from a single sample in a study of blood T cell repertoires in COVID-19. Profiling relied on immunoSEQ multiplex PCR, and the TCRdb table lists in-frame clones only, not all of them. The sample consists of about 250,000 clones, roughly 87% of them appearing once. The sample taken for sequencing was peripheral blood. The receptors shown here come from a man aged 18-30 years with active or convalescent COVID-19.

The CDR3 DNA reads TGCGCCAGCAGCCAAGTAGAAGGGACTAGCGACTCCTACAATGAGCAGTTCTTC. It encodes CASSQVEGTSDSYNEQFF. The chain employs TRBV4-1 and TRBJ2-1; TRBD2 matches 10 bases. Looked up from germline, CDR1 is MGHRA and CDR2 is YSYEKL. The CDR3 consists of 18 residues. V shed 1 base and J 0 bases; nucleotides not matched to a gene: 6.

CDR3 loop: CASSPGQGALKTQYF. CDR3 DNA sequence: TGTGCCAGCAGCCCGGGACAGGGGGCCCTAAAGACCCAGTACTTC. This sequence joins TRBV9 and TRBJ2-5; 12 bases are a match to TRBD1. The CDR3 extends over 15 amino acids. Germline V lookup: CDR1 SGDLS, CDR2 YYNGEE. The J segment lost 6 bases and the V segment lost 4 bases, leaving 7 bases of the junction unmatched.

The genes are TRBV21-1 and TRBJ2-5; TRBD1 is taken as the D call from the table, unchecked against the DNA. TRBV21-1 is shown as a pseudogene. There are 15 residues in the CDR3. The DNA for the CDR3 is TGTGCCAGCAGCAAACCGGACAGGGTTAAAGAGACCCAGTACTTC. This gives the protein CASSKPDRVKETQYF.

The J gene is TRBJ1-3, the V gene TRBV5-6, with unresolved D. With 4 bases removed from V and 1 base from J, the gap between germline ends came to 6 bases. Germline V gene sequence: CDR1 SGHDT, CDR2 YYEEEE. The CDR3 consists of 13 residues. Here the CDR3 reads CASSRRSGNTIYF. In DNA, the CDR3 is TGTGCCAGCAGCCGGAGGTCTGGAAACACCATATATTTT.

The V gene is TRBV7-2, the J gene TRBJ1-2; no reliable D call. Germline loops: CDR1 SGHTA, CDR2 FQGNSA. Between the trimmed V and J ends, which lost 1 base and 7 bases, there was a span of 16 bases. The CDR3 length is 15 residues. This CDR3 is CASSLGLTREGGYTF. CDR3 sequence (DNA): TGTGCCAGCAGCTTAGGGTTAACCCGGGAGGGTGGCTACACCTTC.

This chain links TRBV5-4 with TRBJ2-2; 7 bases align to TRBD1. This CDR3 comprises 15 residues. Germline V gene data show CDR1 as SGHNT and CDR2 as YYREEE (reference sequence). Unmatched junction bases numbered 7, after V lost 4 bases and J lost 4 bases. This CDR3 reads CASSQRQGFTGELFF. The CDR3 DNA reads as TGTGCCAGCAGCCAGAGACAGGGTTTCACCGGGGAGCTGTTTTTT.

This clone was recorded only once. The CDR3 DNA reads as TGTGCCAGCAGCCCCGACCGGACTAGCGGGAGCTACAATGAGCAGTTCTTC. Residues: CASSPDRTSGSYNEQFF. This chain connects TRBV7-2 to TRBJ2-1; 13 nucleotides align to TRBD2. Trimming at V came to 5 bases and at J to 3 bases, leaving 7 bases not matched to a gene. The CDR3 has 17 amino acids. Germline V gene lookup returns CDR1 SGHTA and CDR2 FQGNSA.

The rearrangement uses TRBV7-9 and TRBJ1-4, with D tentatively TRBD1 (5 bases). Trimming took off 5 bases at V and 12 bases at J, with 19 bases between the two ends. The CDR3 is 14 amino acids. The germline CDR1 and CDR2 sequences are SEHNR and FQNEAQ (reference sequence). CDR3 sequence reads: CASSPEDKAFELFF. The DNA for the CDR3 is TGTGCCAGCAGCCCCGAGGACAAGGCTTTTGAACTGTTTTTT.

The rearrangement links TRBV28 to TRBJ1-4; 8 nucleotides align to TRBD1. The germline CDR1 and CDR2 sequences are MDHEN and SYDVKM. This CDR3 has 13 amino acids. Unmatched junction bases numbered 7, after V lost 8 bases and J lost 8 bases. The CDR3 protein is CASWTGRGEKLFF. The CDR3 nucleotides read TGTGCCAGCTGGACAGGGAGAGGGGAAAAACTGTTTTTT.

The V gene is TRBV7-2, the J gene TRBJ2-7; TRBD1 might be the D (6 bases). Germline V CDR1 and CDR2: SGHTA, FQGNSA. The CDR3 length is 14 residues. V lost 4 bases to trimming and J lost 0 bases, with 10 bases between them. This CDR3 reads CASSSTGPSYEQYF. CDR3 coding DNA: TGTGCCAGCAGCTCAACAGGGCCCTCCTACGAGCAGTACTTC.

J is TRBJ2-7 and V is TRBV27; the D gene is possibly TRBD1 (6 bases). This CDR3 region has 13 residues. V was clipped by 6 bases and J by 4 bases, with 13 bases between them. The germline V gene has CDR1 MNHEY and CDR2 SMNVEV (reference sequence). CDR3 amino acids: CASSQGLGYEQYF. CDR3 nucleotide sequence: TGTGCCAGCAGCCAGGGGTTAGGGTACGAGCAGTACTTC.

This chain uses TRBV7-3 with TRBJ2-3; the D gene is possibly TRBD2 (6 bases). The CDR3 has 17 amino acids. Germline loops: CDR1 SGHTA, CDR2 FQGTGA. V was shortened by 5 bases and J by 0 bases, with 18 bases between the two germline ends. The CDR3 DNA sequence: TGTGCCAGCAGCAAATCGGGAGTGGGAAATAGCACAGATACGCAGTATTTT. Its protein product is CASSKSGVGNSTDTQYF.

V and J are TRBV6-5 and TRBJ2-3; possibly TRBD2 for D (6 bases). Germline V gene sequence: CDR1 MNHEY, CDR2 SVGAGI. CDR3 length: 15 amino acids. V gave up 6 bases and J gave up 4 bases, with 17 bases separating them. The CDR3 sequence is CASRTPGGAPDTQYF. The CDR3 bases are TGTGCCAGCAGAACCCCAGGAGGGGCTCCAGATACGCAGTATTTT.

V gene TRBV29-1 combines with J gene TRBJ2-4, with a weak D call TRBD1 (6 bases). Germline V gene data show CDR1 as SQVTM and CDR2 as ANQGSEA. The CDR3 spans 15 residues. V was pared by 2 bases and J by 0 bases, with 11 bases between. The CDR3 DNA is TGCAGCGTTGAACTGGGGGCGAGAGCCAAAAACATTCAGTACTTC. It encodes CSVELGARAKNIQYF.

This clone showed up just once. The V gene is TRBV6-5, the J gene TRBJ1-2; 9 bases match TRBD1. Germline V gives CDR1 MNHEY, CDR2 SVGAGI. The CDR3 length is 14 residues. The ends lost 5 bases at V and 4 bases at J; junction bases unmatched: 5. The CDR3 reads CASSKYRGPYGYTF. The CDR3 DNA sequence: TGTGCCAGCAGTAAATACAGGGGGCCCTATGGCTACACCTTC.

This chain uses TRBV10-3 with TRBJ2-1, with D maybe TRBD1 (6 bases). Between the trimmed V and J ends, which lost 5 bases and 1 base, there was a span of 12 bases. The length of the CDR3 is 15 residues. The V gene's germline CDR1 is ENHRY and CDR2 SYGVKD. The CDR3 protein is CAISLTGQSYNEQFF. DNA of the CDR3: TGTGCCATCAGTCTGACAGGTCAGTCCTACAATGAGCAGTTCTTC.

The chain uses TRBV4-3 and TRBJ2-3; 7 positions match TRBD2. This CDR3 comprises 15 residues. Germline loops: CDR1 LGHNA, CDR2 YSLEER. With V trimmed by 2 bases and J by 3 bases, 5 bases remained unmatched. The CDR3 sequence: CASSQLREGTDTQYF. The CDR3 bases are TGCGCCAGCAGCCAATTAAGGGAGGGTACAGATACGCAGTATTTT.

Here the CDR3 reads CASSIRLAGGAEYF. CDR3 coding DNA: TGTGCCAGCAGCATCCGACTAGCGGGGGGAGCGGAGTACTTC. V usage is TRBV7-2 and J usage is TRBJ2-7, with TRBD2 identical over 13 bases. This CDR3 region has 14 residues. Per the germline V gene, CDR1 is SGHTA and CDR2 is FQGNSA. V was clipped by 5 bases and J by 11 bases; unmatched bases: 9.

V usage is TRBV13 and J usage is TRBJ1-1; 7 nucleotides align to TRBD1. The CDR3 covers 17 residues. The germline gives CDR1 PRHDT, CDR2 FYEKMQ (reference sequence). V was clipped by 3 bases and J by 4 bases; unmatched bases: 14. The CDR3 region has the DNA TGTGCCAGCAGCTTTAGGCAGGGGGAATCTAAGGGCACTGAAGCTTTCTTT. This codes for CASSFRQGESKGTEAFF.

The sample holds a few counts of this clone. The chain is built from TRBV19 and TRBJ2-7, with 7 positions matching TRBD1. Germline lookup yields CDR1 LNHDA and CDR2 SQIVND (reference sequence). After removal of 4 bases from V and 3 bases from J, the junction contained 3 bases not matched to a gene. CDR3 length equals 13 residues. The CDR3: CASSKGAGYEQYF. The CDR3 region has the DNA TGTGCCAGTAGTAAGGGGGCGGGCTACGAGCAGTACTTC. The whole variable domain, filled in from reference TRBV19 and TRBJ2-7, reads DGGITQSPKYLFRKEGQNVTLSCEQNLNHDAMYWYRQDPGQGLRLIYYSQIVNDFQKGDIAEGYSVSREKKESFPLTVTSAQKNPTAFYLCASSKGAGYEQYFGPGTRLTVT.

The DNA of the CDR3 is TGTGCCAGCAGTTACTCAGAGACAATGGATGAAAAACTGTTTTTT. Its protein product is CASSYSETMDEKLFF. The V and J genes are TRBV6-6 and TRBJ1-4; D gene unclear. V gave up 0 bases and J gave up 6 bases, with 11 bases separating them. Germline V gene sequence: CDR1 MNHNY, CDR2 SVGAGI (reference sequence). There are 15 residues in the CDR3.